The 5 T cell receptor beta chains presented below share a single source sample, sequenced in a study of blood T cell repertoires in COVID-19. Assay used: immunoSEQ multiplex PCR; TCRdb lists only in-frame clones, some missing. The data hold 100,000 to 150,000 clones, with about 88% observed a single time. The sequencing input was peripheral blood. All receptors come from a human donor in a cohort sampled during active COVID-19.

This chain uses TRBV28 with TRBJ2-2, with 9 positions matching TRBD2. The V and J ends lost 6 bases and 4 bases, in that order; junction bases with no gene match: 9. The CDR3 runs 16 residues. Germline CDR1 reads MDHEN; CDR2 reads SYDVKM. The CDR3 sequence: CASSLELAGGTGELFF. The CDR3 DNA reads as TGTGCCAGCAGCCTCGAACTAGCGGGCGGCACCGGGGAGCTGTTTTTT.

The genes are TRBV3-1 (or the pseudogene TRBV3-2) and TRBJ2-5, with 10 bases aligning to TRBD2. There are 15 residues in the CDR3. V lost 2 bases to trimming and J lost 2 bases; unmatched junction nucleotides: 2. Germline CDR1 is LGHDT and CDR2 is YNNKEL (reference sequence). This CDR3 reads CASSQSSGRQETQYF. The CDR3 nucleotides read TGTGCCAGCAGCCAATCTAGCGGGAGACAAGAGACCCAGTACTTC.

V and J are TRBV14 and TRBJ1-2; D is uncertain. The ends were cut back, 4 bases at V and 1 base at J, with 13 bases in the middle. Germline CDR1 reads SGHDN; CDR2 reads FVKESK. The CDR3 extends over 15 amino acids. The CDR3 sequence: CASSPWTGNNYGYTF. The CDR3 DNA reads TGTGCCAGCAGCCCTTGGACGGGAAATAACTATGGCTACACCTTC.

The gene calls are TRBV27 and TRBJ1-2, with TRBD1 identical over 8 bases. Germline V gene sequence: CDR1 MNHEY, CDR2 SMNVEV (reference sequence). CDR3 length: 14 residues. Trimming cost V 5 bases and J 5 bases; bases outside gene matches: 7. For the CDR3, the DNA is TGTGCCAGCAGTCCTTCACAGGGGGATTATGGCTACACCTTC. Amino acids: CASSPSQGDYGYTF.

This chain connects TRBV5-5 to TRBJ2-3; D remains unclear. With 4 bases removed from V and 2 bases from J, the gap between germline ends came to 8 bases. This CDR3 contains 13 residues. Germline lookup yields CDR1 SGHKS and CDR2 YYEKEE (reference sequence). The CDR3 spells CASSTTITDTQYF. The CDR3 region has the DNA TGTGCCAGCAGCACGACAATCACAGATACGCAGTATTTT.